The 9 T cell receptor beta chains listed next were all sequenced from one sample in a study of type 1 and type 2 diabetes patients. The PCR template was genomic DNA. A primer set of 30 forward and 13 reverse primers amplified the CDR3. From the multiplex PCR reads, TCRdb called clonotypes with MiXCR, one entry per CDR3 protein. The repertoire holds 250,000 or so distinct CDR3 sequences, with over 45% as singletons. The sample comprised peripheral blood mononuclear cells (PBMCs). The receptors here all came from a man aged 18 to 30 with type 2 diabetes.

J is TRBJ1-2 and V is TRBV12-5; TRBD1 aligns across 8 bases. CDR3 length: 17 amino acids. Per germline, CDR1 LGHNT and CDR2 FRNRAP. CDR3 region: CASSPTGAELANYGYTF. Written as DNA, the CDR3 is TGTGCCAGCAGCCCGACAGGGGCCGAACTAGCTAACTATGGCTACACCTTC.

The V call is TRBV7-3, the J call TRBJ1-1; D is uncertain. This CDR3 contains 16 residues. Germline V gene data show CDR1 as SGHTA and CDR2 as FQGTGA. V gave up 5 bases and J gave up 1 base, with 17 bases separating them. The CDR3 DNA reads as TGTGCCAGCAGCCTCCTCGCTTCGGCGGGGAACACTGAAGCTTTCTTT. It yields the protein CASSLLASAGNTEAFF.

The sample holds one count of this clonotype. The chain uses TRBV27 and TRBJ2-7; D gene uncertain. The CDR3 covers 14 residues. The germline V and J ends were trimmed by 7 bases and 9 bases, with 22 bases remaining between them. The germline gives CDR1 MNHEY, CDR2 SMNVEV (reference sequence). The CDR3 protein is CASTSMSGHPGQYF. The CDR3 DNA reads TGTGCCAGCACTTCCATGTCGGGCCACCCCGGGCAGTACTTC.

The chain carries TRBV6-5 and TRBJ2-1; D gene unclear. The CDR3 length is 17 residues. Trimming cost V 7 bases and J 4 bases, with 23 bases left between them. Germline lookup yields CDR1 MNHEY and CDR2 SVGAGI. This CDR3 reads CASTPGIMAITYNEQFF. Written as DNA, the CDR3 is TGTGCCAGCACACCAGGAATAATGGCAATCACATACAATGAGCAGTTCTTC.

The rearrangement joins TRBV12-3 or TRBV12-4 to TRBJ1-1; unclear D gene. This CDR3 is 14 amino acids long. The ends were cut back, 5 bases at V and 0 bases at J, with 10 bases in the middle. CDR3 nucleotides: TGTGCCAGCAGTAAAGACATAATGAACACTGAAGCTTTCTTT. Protein sequence: CASSKDIMNTEAFF.

V usage is TRBV29-1 and J usage is TRBJ2-3, with D tentatively TRBD2 (6 bases). This CDR3 has 14 amino acids. V gave up 4 bases and J gave up 4 bases, with 15 bases separating them. Germline values: CDR1 SQVTM, CDR2 ANQGSEA. The CDR3 DNA reads TGCAGCGTTGTTGGCCTAGGGGAGGCAGATACGCAGTATTTT. Translation: CSVVGLGEADTQYF.

This clonotype was counted once. This rearrangement joins TRBV28 to TRBJ2-3; D is possibly TRBD1 or TRBD2 (5 bases each). This CDR3 comprises 14 residues. Germline CDR1 is MDHEN and CDR2 is SYDVKM. V was clipped by 6 bases and J by 5 bases, with 15 bases between them. CDR3 sequence: CASSVVGAGDTQYF. CDR3 nucleotides: TGTGCCAGCAGCGTAGTTGGGGCGGGAGATACGCAGTATTTT. Combining the CDR3 with reference TRBV28 and TRBJ2-3 gives the whole variable domain DVKVTQSSRYLVKRTGEKVFLECVQDMDHENMFWYRQDPGLGLRLIYFSYDVKMKEKGDIPEGYSVSREKKERFSLILESASTNQTSMYLCASSVVGAGDTQYFGPGTRLTVL.

This clonotype was detected only a few times. The chain couples TRBV20-1 to TRBJ2-1; D unresolved. The length of the CDR3 is 11 residues. The germline V and J ends were trimmed by 0 bases and 10 bases, with 7 bases remaining between them. The germline V gene has CDR1 DFQATT and CDR2 SNEGSKA (reference sequence). The CDR3: CSARDAREQFF. The CDR3 bases are TGCAGTGCTAGAGATGCACGGGAGCAGTTCTTC.

The rearrangement links TRBV2 to TRBJ2-7, with 9 bases matching TRBD2. The V and J ends lost 6 bases and 6 bases, in that order; junction bases with no gene match: 21. This CDR3 region has 18 residues. CDR1 is SNHLY and CDR2 is FYNNEI in the germline V gene. In nucleotides, the CDR3 is TGTGCCAGCAGGGGGACTGGAGGGGTGGGACTAGCCCGCCGCGAGCAGTACTTC. Protein product: CASRGTGGVGLARREQYF.